A selection of T cell receptor beta chains follows, all from one sample in a study of tumor-infiltrating lymphocytes in primary liver carcinoma. A single record per CDR3 protein comes from TCRdb applying MiXCR to the multiplex PCR reads. The data contain tens of thousands of distinct CDR3 sequences, 60% to 80% of them singletons. The sequenced sample consisted of liver tumor tissue from sampling region 5. Receptor source: a man in his forties or fifties with primary liver carcinoma and hepatitis B virus infection. The CDR3 runs from the conserved cysteine through the conserved F or W. A D gene is named only where the DNA matches it firmly. Clone size is stated in some rows and not others, as once, few, many or a class when expanded.

clone_size	d_call	v_call	j_call	cdr3_nt	cdr3_aa
NA	NA	TRBV4-2	TRBJ2-7	TGTGCCATCAGCCAGGATGCCTACGAGCAGTACTTC	CAISQDAYEQYF
once	TRBD2	TRBV5-1	TRBJ2-1	TGCGCCAGCATCGCGGGGGGCGCCGCCTACAATGGGCAGTTCTTC	CASIAGGAAYNGQFF
NA	NA	TRBV5-5	TRBJ1-1	TGTGCCAGCGGTCCTACAGGGTCTTCCCCTGAAGCTTTCTTT	CASGPTGSSPEAFF
NA	TRBD2	TRBV2	TRBJ2-1	TGTGCCAGCAGTGAGACGGGAGGGGAGTACAATGAGCAGTTCTTC	CASSETGGEYNEQFF
once	NA	TRBV7-9	TRBJ1-4	TGTGCCAGCAGCTTAGCCGGCCAGAATGAAGAACTGTTTTTT	CASSLAGQNEELFF
NA	NA	TRBV4-3	TRBJ2-7	TGCGCCAGCATCCAGGGAGGGGGAGATCAGTGCTTC	CASIQGGGDQCF
NA	NA	TRBV11-2	TRBJ2-2	NA	CTSSSSSGVNTGSCFF
once	TRBD1	TRBV4-3	TRBJ1-2	TGCACCAGCAACCAACCCGGGACAGGGAATGGCTACACCTTC	CTSNQPGTGNGYTF
NA	NA	TRBV28	TRBJ1-2	TGTGCCAGCAGTTTAGGGGGAGCGGGAGGCTACGCCTTC	CASSLGGAGGYAF
NA	TRBD1	TRBV2	TRBJ2-5	TGTGCCAGCAGTGTGGGCGACAGGGGATTGGCCCATTGCTTC	CASSVGDRGLAHCF
NA	NA	TRBV29-1	TRBJ2-2	TGCAGCGTTCTTAGGGAGGACACCGGGGAGCTGTCTTTT	CSVLREDTGELSF
NA	NA	TRBV29-1	TRBJ2-6	TGCAACGTTGCTGGGCCTGGGGCCAACGTCCTGACTTTC	CNVAGPGANVLTF
NA	TRBD2	TRBV29-1	TRBJ2-2	TGCAGCGGTGAATCGAGCGGGAGAAGAACCGGGGAGATGTTTTTT	CSGESSGRRTGEMFF
NA	NA	TRBV11-2	TRBJ2-7	TGTGCCAGCAGCTCTCCTGCCATGACCATCAGCTACGAGCAGTACTTC	CASSSPAMTISYEQYF
NA	NA	TRBV6-2/TRBV6-3	TRBJ1-2	TGTGCCATCAGTTTAGCCGCAGGGCTCGGCTATGGTTACACCTTC	CAISLAAGLGYGYTF
NA	NA	TRBV11-1	TRBJ2-4	TGTGCCAGCAGCTTTCCCGGGACTGGCGGTACCAAAGGCATTCAGTACTTC	CASSFPGTGGTKGIQYF
NA	NA	TRBV11-2	TRBJ2-1	TGTGCCAGCAGCCTAGGGGTAGTGAGTTGTGTGCAGTTCTTC	CASSLGVVSCVQFF
NA	TRBD2	TRBV6-2/TRBV6-3	TRBJ2-5	TGTCCCGGCGGTTCCGGACTAGCGAACACCCAGTACTTC	CPGGSGLANTQYF
NA	TRBD1	TRBV4-2	TRBJ2-1	TGTGCCAGCAGCCACGCCGAGGGACAGGCTAACAATGAGCAGTTCTTC	CASSHAEGQANNEQFF
NA	NA	TRBV30	TRBJ2-4	TGTGCCTGGAATATACTCGGGATAGGGACCATTCAATACTTC	CAWNILGIGTIQYF
NA	TRBD1	TRBV20-1	TRBJ1-6	TGCAGTACTAGAGGACAGGGGGCATACTCACCCCTCCACTTT	CSTRGQGAYSPLHF
NA	NA	TRBV6-1	TRBJ1-5	TGTGCCAGCATCCACTCACAGTGGAAGCAGCCCCAGCATTTT	CASIHSQWKQPQHF
few	NA	TRBV5-1	TRBJ2-5	TGCGCCAGCAGCCTGTTCGGGACTGAGGGAGAGACCCAGTACTTC	CASSLFGTEGETQYF
NA	TRBD1	TRBV11-2	TRBJ2-6	TGTGCCAGCAGCATGGGGGGAGACAGGGGCATTTCCCTCTCTGGGGCTAGCATCCTGAGTTTC	CASSMGGDRGISLSGASILSF
many	NA	TRBV29-1	TRBJ2-5	TGCAGCGTTCCGCTGGGCGTGGAGACCCTGTACTTC	CSVPLGVETLYF
NA	NA	TRBV6-1	TRBJ2-1	TGTGCCAGCAAATGGGACCCCGTTAACTACAATGAGCAGTTCTTC	CASKWDPVNYNEQFF
NA	TRBD1	TRBV11-2	TRBJ2-6	TGTGCCAGCAGCATGTGGGGAGACAGGGGCATCTCCCTCTCTGAGGCCAACGTCCTGACTTTC	CASSMWGDRGISLSEANVLTF
NA	NA	TRBV5-4	TRBJ2-5	TGTGCCAACAGCTTGTACGGGGGCGGCCAAGAGACCCAGTACTTC	CANSLYGGGQETQYF
NA	NA	TRBV12-3/TRBV12-4	TRBJ1-5	TGTGCCAACAGTTTAGAGGGCCAGTATAGCAATCAGCCCCAGCATTTT	CANSLEGQYSNQPQHF